A single sample is the source of the 28 T cell receptor beta chains below, sequenced in a study of spatial heterogeneity in lung cancer. In TCRdb, the 5' RACE reads were re-called with MiXCR into one record per CDR3 protein. Of about 120,000 distinct CDR3 sequences in the sample, 12% were seen once. Time point here: blood at routine non-recurrence follow-up after resection. Unsorted whole RNA of tumor, nontumor lung or frozen PBMC was sequenced. This sample comprised PBMCs, obtained at follow-up. Source of these receptors: a male donor with early-stage non-small cell lung cancer.

This clonotype occurred many times. CDR3 amino acids: CASSQEGTGGKNEQFF. CDR3 DNA sequence: TGCGCCAGCAGCCAAGAGGGGACAGGGGGCAAGAATGAGCAGTTCTTC. The chain recombines TRBV4-1 with TRBJ2-1; 12 bases match TRBD1. The CDR3 consists of 16 residues. CDR1 and CDR2 (germline): MGHRA, YSYEKL. With V trimmed by 0 bases and J by 7 bases, 4 bases remained unmatched.

The rearrangement uses TRBV5-6 and TRBJ1-6; no clear D. V lost 4 bases and J lost 4, with 18 bases in between. The CDR3 is 17 residues long. Germline CDR1 and CDR2: SGHDT and YYEEEE. The CDR3 is CASSVGSVGPYNSPLHF. The CDR3 coding sequence is TGTGCCAGCAGCGTCGGCTCAGTGGGCCCTTATAATTCACCCCTCCACTTT.

This clonotype was counted at least ten times. This rearrangement joins TRBV7-9 to TRBJ2-1, with 9 nucleotides matching TRBD2. With 7 bases clipped from V and 4 bases from J, the junction kept 2 bases outside the gene matches. The germline V gene encodes CDR1 SEHNR and CDR2 FQNEAQ (reference sequence). The length of the CDR3 is 13 residues. The CDR3 loop reads CASTSGEYNEQFF. CDR3 coding DNA: TGTGCCAGCACTAGCGGGGAGTACAATGAGCAGTTCTTC.

This clonotype has only a few counts. The chain couples TRBV20-1 to TRBJ1-6; no clear D. Looked up from germline, CDR1 is DFQATT and CDR2 is SNEGSKA (reference sequence). V was trimmed by 0 bases and J by 9 bases, leaving 6 bases between them. The length of the CDR3 is 12 residues. CDR3 region: CSARDQVSPLHF. CDR3 in DNA: TGCAGTGCTAGAGATCAGGTTTCACCCCTCCACTTT.

The rearrangement uses TRBV7-9 and TRBJ1-1; D is undetermined. Trimming removed 1 base at V and 1 base at J, with 7 bases between. CDR3 size: 14 residues. Germline V gene lookup returns CDR1 SEHNR and CDR2 FQNEAQ (reference sequence). DNA of the CDR3: TGTGCCAGCAGCTTAGGACATGGGAACACTGAAGCTTTCTTT. Residues: CASSLGHGNTEAFF.

The chain uses TRBV21-1 and TRBJ2-7. TRBV21-1 is annotated as a pseudogene. The CDR3 totals 17 residues. The CDR3 region is CASSKAVGSSSSYEQYF. The CDR3 DNA reads as TGTGCCAGCAGCAAAGCTGTGGGCAGTTCAAGCTCCTACGAGCAGTACTTC.

This clonotype was counted many times. The chain couples TRBV20-1 to TRBJ2-3; no clear D gene. This CDR3 region has 10 residues. Trimming shortened V by 6 bases and J by 4 bases, and 5 bases separated the two germline ends. CDR1 and CDR2 from the germline V gene are DFQATT and SNEGSKA (reference sequence). The DNA for the CDR3 is TGCAGTGCCCGCTCAGATACGCAGTATTTT. It translates to CSARSDTQYF.

This chain joins TRBV20-1 and TRBJ1-5, with D possibly being TRBD1 (6 bases). CDR1 and CDR2 from the germline V gene are DFQATT and SNEGSKA (reference sequence). This CDR3 comprises 15 residues. V was shortened by 3 bases and J by 3 bases, with 15 bases between the two germline ends. In nucleotides, the CDR3 is TGCAGTGCTAGTGTGGGGGCTCGGTTCAATCAGCCCCAGCATTTT. Its protein product is CSASVGARFNQPQHF.

This clonotype was counted only a few times. The J gene is TRBJ2-1, the V gene TRBV9; D gene ambiguous. V was shortened by 4 bases and J by 6 bases, with 14 bases between the two germline ends. Germline V gene data show CDR1 as SGDLS and CDR2 as YYNGEE. The CDR3 totals 14 residues. CDR3 DNA sequence: TGTGCCAGCAGCCCAAAACGCAGTCCCAATGAGCAGTTCTTC. Translated: CASSPKRSPNEQFF.

The sample holds many counts of this clonotype. The J gene is TRBJ2-7, the V gene TRBV29-1, with no clear D. V lost 0 bases and J 4 bases, leaving 4 bases between the germline ends. The CDR3 runs 11 residues. Germline assignment: CDR1 SQVTM and CDR2 ANQGSEA. The CDR3 DNA reads as TGCAGCGTTGAAGAGGAGTACGAGCAGTACTTC. This translates into CSVEEEYEQYF.

This clonotype was detected ten times or more. J is TRBJ2-3 and V is TRBV7-2, with a weak D call TRBD1 (5 bases). Germline V gene lookup returns CDR1 SGHTA and CDR2 FQGNSA. The CDR3 is 14 residues long. With 5 bases removed from V and 2 bases from J, the gap between germline ends came to 11 bases. DNA of the CDR3: TGTGCCAGCAGCCCCTGGACAATCACAGATACGCAGTATTTT. Its protein product is CASSPWTITDTQYF.

The V gene is TRBV6-6, the J gene TRBJ2-7; D gene uncertain. Trimming pared 2 bases from V and 2 bases from J, leaving 10 bases between. The CDR3 runs to 14 residues. The germline CDR1 and CDR2 sequences are MNHNY and SVGAGI (reference sequence). CDR3 residues: CASSYPRAPYEQYF. CDR3 DNA sequence: TGTGCCAGCAGTTACCCAAGAGCACCCTACGAGCAGTACTTC.

This clonotype appeared many times. The rearrangement uses TRBV27 and TRBJ2-2; D is undetermined. The germline CDR1 and CDR2 sequences are MNHEY and SMNVEV (reference sequence). The CDR3 has 14 residues. Trimming took 6 bases from V and 6 from J, leaving 14 bases between them. CDR3 bases: TGTGCCAGCAGAACCTCGGTCGGATCCGGGGAGCTGTTTTTT. Translated: CASRTSVGSGELFF.

A few counts support this clonotype. The chain recombines TRBV20-1 with TRBJ2-2; 9 bases line up with TRBD2. Germline lookup yields CDR1 DFQATT and CDR2 SNEGSKA (reference sequence). V lost 3 bases, J lost 4 bases, and 6 bases stayed unmatched. CDR3 length: 15 residues. Here the CDR3 reads CSASASGDVTGELFF. The DNA of the CDR3 is TGCAGTGCTAGTGCTAGCGGGGACGTCACCGGGGAGCTGTTTTTT.

This clonotype occurred many times. V is TRBV20-1 and J is TRBJ2-1; D might be TRBD2 (6 bases). This CDR3 is 13 amino acids long. The germline V and J ends were trimmed by 3 bases and 7 bases, with 13 bases remaining between them. The germline gives CDR1 DFQATT, CDR2 SNEGSKA (reference sequence). CDR3 residues: CSASLGGGNEQFF. The CDR3 DNA reads as TGCAGTGCTAGCCTGGGGGGTGGGAATGAGCAGTTCTTC.

This clonotype was counted at least ten times. The chain combines TRBV28 with TRBJ2-3; D may be TRBD2 (6 bases). The germline V gene encodes CDR1 MDHEN and CDR2 SYDVKM. The CDR3 has 16 residues. V lost 3 bases to trimming and J lost 0 bases, with 13 bases between them. The CDR3 region is CASSFPPGGSTDTQYF. CDR3 nucleotide sequence: TGTGCCAGCAGTTTTCCTCCCGGGGGAAGCACAGATACGCAGTATTTT.

The genes are TRBV5-1 and TRBJ2-3; D is ambiguous. This CDR3 is 15 amino acids long. In germline, CDR1 is SGHRS, CDR2 YFSETQ. V lost 0 bases to trimming and J lost 0 bases, with 8 bases between them. This CDR3 reads CASSLVGGSTDTQYF. The CDR3 DNA sequence: TGCGCCAGCAGCTTGGTCGGCGGAAGCACAGATACGCAGTATTTT. Filled out from reference TRBV5-1 and TRBJ2-3, the complete variable domain reads KAGVTQTPRYLIKTRGQQVTLSCSPISGHRSVSWYQQTPGQGLQFLFEYFSETQRNKGNFPGRFSGRQFSNSRSEMNVSTLELGDSALYLCASSLVGGSTDTQYFGPGTRLTVL.

This clonotype was detected a few times. The rearrangement uses TRBV4-2 and TRBJ1-6; no reliable D call. V lost 0 bases, J lost 9 bases, and 12 bases lay in between. The CDR3 is 15 amino acids. Germline values: CDR1 LGHNA, CDR2 YNFKEQ. The CDR3 DNA reads as TGTGCCAGCAGCCAAGAGTACAGCTCGGTTTCACCCCTCCACTTT. Translated, it gives CASSQEYSSVSPLHF.

A few counts support this clonotype. The chain couples TRBV20-1 to TRBJ1-5; D call uncertain. V lost 5 bases, J lost 2 bases, and 16 bases lay in between. Germline values: CDR1 DFQATT, CDR2 SNEGSKA (reference sequence). The CDR3 extends over 15 amino acids. CDR3 DNA sequence: TGCAGTGCTCGACCGGTAACCCTTGGCAATCAGCCCCAGCATTTT. Encoded protein: CSARPVTLGNQPQHF.

This chain uses TRBV7-2 with TRBJ2-5, with TRBD2 matching over 7 bases. Germline values: CDR1 SGHTA, CDR2 FQGNSA. V gave up 5 bases and J gave up 5 bases; unmatched junction bases: 8. The CDR3 spans 14 residues. The CDR3 DNA sequence: TGTGCCAGCAGCCCCGGGACTAACCTTGAGACCCAGTACTTC. Amino acid sequence: CASSPGTNLETQYF.

This clonotype was counted many times. The rearrangement joins TRBV9 to TRBJ2-3; the D is unclear. Trimming pared 2 bases from V and 4 bases from J, leaving 8 bases between. CDR1 and CDR2 (germline): SGDLS, YYNGEE. This CDR3 region has 13 residues. The CDR3 bases are TGTGCCAGCAGCGTGGATCAACCAGATACGCAGTATTTT. It codes for CASSVDQPDTQYF.

This chain links TRBV5-1 with TRBJ2-7; D gene ambiguous. The CDR3 covers 14 residues. V gave up 0 bases and J gave up 0 bases, with 7 bases separating them. CDR1 SGHRS and CDR2 YFSETQ come from the germline V gene. This CDR3 reads CASSLEPVSYEQYF. The DNA of the CDR3 is TGCGCCAGCAGCTTGGAGCCAGTCTCCTACGAGCAGTACTTC.

The sample holds a few counts of this clonotype. V is TRBV6-2 or TRBV6-3 and J is TRBJ2-1; the D gene is possibly TRBD2 (6 bases). Germline CDR1 and CDR2: MNHEY and SVGEGT. The CDR3 totals 16 residues. Trimming stripped 0 bases from V and 1 base from J, with 10 bases between. The CDR3 is CASSYSTGGSYNEQFF. The CDR3 region has the DNA TGTGCCAGCAGTTACTCGACCGGGGGTTCCTACAATGAGCAGTTCTTC.

Many counts were recorded for this clonotype. The chain is built from TRBV10-3 and TRBJ1-1; D ambiguous. CDR1 and CDR2 from the germline V gene are ENHRY and SYGVKD. V was pared by 0 bases and J by 10 bases, with 12 bases between. The CDR3 loop spans 13 amino acids. The CDR3 protein is CAISESVGNGAFF. CDR3 coding DNA: TGTGCCATCAGTGAGTCCGTGGGAAATGGAGCTTTCTTT.

Worth noting for this clonotype: A read error may produce the germline difference seen at one junction end. V is TRBV27 and J is TRBJ1-1; unclear D gene. The CDR3 covers 14 residues. The V gene's germline CDR1 is MNHEY and CDR2 SMNVEV (reference sequence). CDR3 sequence reads: CTSLAPRQNTEAFF. The CDR3 DNA reads TGCACCAGCTTAGCCCCTCGTCAGAACACTGAAGCTTTCTTT.

In this sample, this clonotype turned up a few times. The chain employs TRBV18 and TRBJ2-7, with D perhaps TRBD1 (5 bases). CDR1 is KGHSH and CDR2 is LQKENI in the germline V gene. CDR3 size: 15 residues. Trimming removed 0 bases at V and 5 bases at J, with 14 bases between. CDR3 in amino acids: CASSPPARAPHEQYF. CDR3 in DNA: TGTGCCAGCTCACCACCGGCCAGGGCCCCCCACGAGCAGTACTTC.

The sample holds a few counts of this clonotype. The chain uses TRBV19 and TRBJ2-2; no clear D. From germline, CDR1 is LNHDA and CDR2 SQIVND (reference sequence). CDR3 size: 15 residues. V lost 4 bases to trimming and J lost 4 bases, with 13 bases between them. The CDR3 DNA sequence: TGTGCCAGTAGTAAAGGCCGCGACTTCACCGGGGAGCTGTTTTTT. This codes for CASSKGRDFTGELFF.

V is TRBV11-2 and J is TRBJ2-5; no clear D. V was clipped by 6 bases and J by 0 bases, with 11 bases between them. This CDR3 is 14 amino acids long. Germline lookup yields CDR1 SGHAT and CDR2 FQNNGV. CDR3: CASRDVVDQETQYF. The CDR3 DNA reads as TGTGCCAGCAGGGATGTCGTAGACCAAGAGACCCAGTACTTC.